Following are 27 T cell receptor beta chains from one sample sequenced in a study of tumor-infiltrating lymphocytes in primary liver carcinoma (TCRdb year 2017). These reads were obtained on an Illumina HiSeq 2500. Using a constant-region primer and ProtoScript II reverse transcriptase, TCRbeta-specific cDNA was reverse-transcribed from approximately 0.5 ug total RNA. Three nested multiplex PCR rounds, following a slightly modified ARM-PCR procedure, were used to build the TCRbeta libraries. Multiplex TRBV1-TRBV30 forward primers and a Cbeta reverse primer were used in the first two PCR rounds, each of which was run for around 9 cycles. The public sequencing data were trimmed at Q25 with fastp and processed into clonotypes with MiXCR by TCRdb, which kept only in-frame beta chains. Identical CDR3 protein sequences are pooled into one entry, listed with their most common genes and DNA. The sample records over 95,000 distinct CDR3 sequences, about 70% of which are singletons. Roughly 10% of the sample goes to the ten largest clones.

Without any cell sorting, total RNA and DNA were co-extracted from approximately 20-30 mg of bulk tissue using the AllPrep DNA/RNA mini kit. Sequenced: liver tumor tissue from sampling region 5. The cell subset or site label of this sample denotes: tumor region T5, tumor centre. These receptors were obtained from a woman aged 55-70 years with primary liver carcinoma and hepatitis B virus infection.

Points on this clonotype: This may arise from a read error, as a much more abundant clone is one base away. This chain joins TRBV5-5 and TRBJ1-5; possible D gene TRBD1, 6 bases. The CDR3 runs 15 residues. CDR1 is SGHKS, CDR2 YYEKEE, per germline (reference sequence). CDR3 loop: CASSVWTDSSQPQHF. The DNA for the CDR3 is TGTGCCAGCAGCGTTTGGACAGATAGCAGTCAGCCCCAGCATTTT.

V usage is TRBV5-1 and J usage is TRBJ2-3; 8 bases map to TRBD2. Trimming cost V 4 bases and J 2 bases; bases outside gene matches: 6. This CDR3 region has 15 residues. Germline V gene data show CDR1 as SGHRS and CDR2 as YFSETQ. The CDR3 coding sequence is TGCGCCAGCAGCGGACCGGGGGGGCTCACAGATACGCAGTATTTT. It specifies CASSGPGGLTDTQYF. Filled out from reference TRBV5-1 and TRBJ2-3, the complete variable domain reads KAGVTQTPRYLIKTRGQQVTLSCSPISGHRSVSWYQQTPGQGLQFLFEYFSETQRNKGNFPGRFSGRQFSNSRSEMNVSTLELGDSALYLCASSGPGGLTDTQYFGPGTRLTVL.

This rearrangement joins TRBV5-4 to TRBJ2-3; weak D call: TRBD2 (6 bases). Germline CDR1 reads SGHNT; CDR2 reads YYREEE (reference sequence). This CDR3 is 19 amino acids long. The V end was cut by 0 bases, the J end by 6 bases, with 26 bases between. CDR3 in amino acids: CASSLAGTSRSRLSDTQYF. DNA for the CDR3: TGTGCCAGCAGCTTGGCGGGAACTAGCAGGAGTCGGCTCAGCGATACGCAGTATTTT. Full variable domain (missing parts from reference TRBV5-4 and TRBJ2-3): ETGVTQSPTHLIKTRGQQVTLRCSSQSGHNTVSWYQQALGQGPQFIFQYYREEENGRGNFPPRFSGLQFPNYSSELNVNALELDDSALYLCASSLAGTSRSRLSDTQYFGPGTRLTVL.

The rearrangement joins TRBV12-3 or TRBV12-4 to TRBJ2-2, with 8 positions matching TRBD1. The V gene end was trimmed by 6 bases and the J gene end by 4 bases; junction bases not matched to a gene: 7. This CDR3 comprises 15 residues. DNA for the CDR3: TGTGCCAGCAGGCGTGGACAGGGTCCCACCGGGGAGCTGTTTTTT. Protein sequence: CASRRGQGPTGELFF.

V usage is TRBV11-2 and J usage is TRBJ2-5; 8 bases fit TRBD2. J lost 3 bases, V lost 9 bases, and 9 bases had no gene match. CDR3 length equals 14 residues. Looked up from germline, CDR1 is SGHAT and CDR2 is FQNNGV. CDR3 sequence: CARSRGGPEETQYF. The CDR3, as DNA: TGTGCCAGGAGCCGCGGGGGGCCTGAAGAGACCCAGTACTTC.

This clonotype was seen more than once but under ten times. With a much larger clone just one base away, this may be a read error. The CDR3 reads CSVEEGEGVNEKLLF. CDR3 DNA: TGCAGCGTTGAAGAGGGAGAAGGGGTGAATGAAAAACTGCTTTTT. The chain couples TRBV29-1 to TRBJ1-4, with D tentatively TRBD1 (5 bases). The CDR3 covers 15 residues. Germline V lookup: CDR1 SQVTM, CDR2 ANQGSEA.

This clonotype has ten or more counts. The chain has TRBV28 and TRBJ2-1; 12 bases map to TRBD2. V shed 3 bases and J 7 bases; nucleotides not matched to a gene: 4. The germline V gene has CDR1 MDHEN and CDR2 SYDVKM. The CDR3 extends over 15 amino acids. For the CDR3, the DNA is TGTGCCAGCAGTTTTGAAACTAGCGGGAGGAATGAGCAGTTCTTC. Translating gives CASSFETSGRNEQFF. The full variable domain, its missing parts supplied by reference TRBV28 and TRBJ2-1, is DVKVTQSSRYLVKRTGEKVFLECVQDMDHENMFWYRQDPGLGLRLIYFSYDVKMKEKGDIPEGYSVSREKKERFSLILESASTNQTSMYLCASSFETSGRNEQFFGPGTRLTVL.

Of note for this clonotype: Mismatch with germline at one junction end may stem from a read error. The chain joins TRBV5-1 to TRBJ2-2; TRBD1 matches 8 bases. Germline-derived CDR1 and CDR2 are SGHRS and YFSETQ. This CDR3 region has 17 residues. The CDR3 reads CASSWTGNVDSAGELSF. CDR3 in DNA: TGCGCCAGCAGCTGGACAGGGAACGTTGATAGCGCCGGGGAGCTGTCTTTT. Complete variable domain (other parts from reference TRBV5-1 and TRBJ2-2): KAGVTQTPRYLIKTRGQQVTLSCSPISGHRSVSWYQQTPGQGLQFLFEYFSETQRNKGNFPGRFSGRQFSNSRSEMNVSTLELGDSALYLCASSWTGNVDSAGELSFGEGSRLTVL.

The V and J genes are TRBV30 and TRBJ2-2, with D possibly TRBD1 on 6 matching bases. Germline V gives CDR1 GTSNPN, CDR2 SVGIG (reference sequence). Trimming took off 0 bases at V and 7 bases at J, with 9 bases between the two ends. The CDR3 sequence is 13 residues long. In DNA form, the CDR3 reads TGTGCCTGGAGTGTACAGGGAAGCGGGGAGCTGTTTTTT. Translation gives CAWSVQGSGELFF.

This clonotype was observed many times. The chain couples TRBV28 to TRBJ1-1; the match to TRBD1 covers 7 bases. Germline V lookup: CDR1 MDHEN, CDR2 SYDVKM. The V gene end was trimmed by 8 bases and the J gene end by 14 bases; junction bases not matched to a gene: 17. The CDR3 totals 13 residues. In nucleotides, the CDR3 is TGTGCCAGCTTAACGACAGGGAGGCAGGATGTCTTCTTT. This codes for CASLTTGRQDVFF.

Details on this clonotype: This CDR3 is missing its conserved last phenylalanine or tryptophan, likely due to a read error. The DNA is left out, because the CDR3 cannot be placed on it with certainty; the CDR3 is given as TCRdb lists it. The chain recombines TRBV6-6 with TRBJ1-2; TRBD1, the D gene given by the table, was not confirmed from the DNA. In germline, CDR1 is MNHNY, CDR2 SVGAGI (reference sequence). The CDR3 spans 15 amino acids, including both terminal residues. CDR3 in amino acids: CASSYSGRGDYGCTY.

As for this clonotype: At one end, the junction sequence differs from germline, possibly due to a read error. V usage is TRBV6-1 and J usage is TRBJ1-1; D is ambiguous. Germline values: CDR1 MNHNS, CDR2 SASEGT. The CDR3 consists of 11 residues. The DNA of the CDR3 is TGTGCCAGCAGTGTTCTAGCCCGGCGTTCCTTT. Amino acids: CASSVLARRSF.

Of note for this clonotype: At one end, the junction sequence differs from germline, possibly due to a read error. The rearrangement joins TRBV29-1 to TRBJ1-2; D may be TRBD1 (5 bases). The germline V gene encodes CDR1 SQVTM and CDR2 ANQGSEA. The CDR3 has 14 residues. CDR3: CSVGTYDSSYGHTF. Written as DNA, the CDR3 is TGCAGCGTTGGAACCTATGACAGTTCCTATGGCCACACCTTC.

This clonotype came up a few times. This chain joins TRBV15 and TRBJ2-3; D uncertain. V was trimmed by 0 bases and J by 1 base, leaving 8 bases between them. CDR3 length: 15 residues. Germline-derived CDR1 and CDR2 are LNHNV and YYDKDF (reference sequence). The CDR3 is CATSRDSQRTDTQYF. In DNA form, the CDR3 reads TGTGCCACCAGCAGAGATAGCCAGCGCACAGATACGCAGTATTTT.

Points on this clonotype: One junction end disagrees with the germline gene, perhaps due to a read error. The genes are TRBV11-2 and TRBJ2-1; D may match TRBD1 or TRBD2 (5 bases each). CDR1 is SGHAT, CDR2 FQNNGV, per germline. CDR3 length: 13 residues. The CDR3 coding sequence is TGTGCCAGTAGCCGGGACGGGTATAATGGGCAGTTCTTC. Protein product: CASSRDGYNGQFF.

In DNA form, the CDR3 reads TGTGCCAGCAGTGCAGGACTAGCGGGGGTCTCGTACAATGAGCAGTTCTTC. The encoded protein is CASSAGLAGVSYNEQFF. The chain has TRBV27 and TRBJ2-1; 13 nucleotides agree with TRBD2. V gave up 5 bases and J gave up 4 bases; unmatched junction bases: 8. Germline V gene lookup returns CDR1 MNHEY and CDR2 SMNVEV (reference sequence). The CDR3 runs 17 residues.

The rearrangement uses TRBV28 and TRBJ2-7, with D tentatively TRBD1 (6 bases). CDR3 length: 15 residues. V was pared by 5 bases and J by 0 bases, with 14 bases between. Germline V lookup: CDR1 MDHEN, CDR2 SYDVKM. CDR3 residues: CASSPPGTFSYEQYF. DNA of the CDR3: TGTGCCAGCAGTCCTCCCGGGACATTCTCCTACGAGCAGTACTTC.

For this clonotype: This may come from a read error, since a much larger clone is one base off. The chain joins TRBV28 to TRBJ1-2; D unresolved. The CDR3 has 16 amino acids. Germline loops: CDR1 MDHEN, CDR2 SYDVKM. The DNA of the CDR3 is TGTACCAGCACCCCTAGACCACAAAACCCGAACTATGGCTACACCTTC. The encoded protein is CTSTPRPQNPNYGYTF.

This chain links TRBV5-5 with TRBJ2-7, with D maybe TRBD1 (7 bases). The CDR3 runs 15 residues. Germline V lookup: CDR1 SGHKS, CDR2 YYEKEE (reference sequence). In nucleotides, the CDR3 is TGTACTAGCAGCTCGAGACAGGGAGCCTCCTACGAGCAGTACTTC. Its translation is CTSSSRQGASYEQYF.

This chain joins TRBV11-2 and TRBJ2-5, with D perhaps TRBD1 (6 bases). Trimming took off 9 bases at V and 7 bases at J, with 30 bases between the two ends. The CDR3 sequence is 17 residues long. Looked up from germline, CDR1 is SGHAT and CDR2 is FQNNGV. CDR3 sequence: CASRSEGGVWGTTTQYF. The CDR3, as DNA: TGTGCCAGTAGGTCTGAAGGGGGTGTCTGGGGGACAACGACCCAGTACTTC.

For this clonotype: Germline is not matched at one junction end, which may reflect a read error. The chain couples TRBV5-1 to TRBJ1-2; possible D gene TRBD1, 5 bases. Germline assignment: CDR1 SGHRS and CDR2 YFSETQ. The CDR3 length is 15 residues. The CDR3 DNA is TGCGCCAGCAGTTTCCGGGACGCAGCTAACTATAGCTACACCTTC. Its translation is CASSFRDAANYSYTF.

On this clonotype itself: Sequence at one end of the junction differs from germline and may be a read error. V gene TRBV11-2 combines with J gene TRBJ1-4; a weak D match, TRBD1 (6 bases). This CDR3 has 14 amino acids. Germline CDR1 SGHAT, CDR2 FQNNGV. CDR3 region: CVSSFRDNGEKLFF. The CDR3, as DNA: TGTGTCAGCAGCTTCCGGGACAATGGTGAAAAGCTGTTTTTT.

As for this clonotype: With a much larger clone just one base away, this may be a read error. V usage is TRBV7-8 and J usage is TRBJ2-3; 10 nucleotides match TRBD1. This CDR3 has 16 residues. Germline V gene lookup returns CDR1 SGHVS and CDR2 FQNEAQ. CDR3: CANSRRTGGETDTQYF. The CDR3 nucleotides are TGTGCCAACAGCAGACGGACAGGGGGAGAGACAGATACGCAGTATTTT. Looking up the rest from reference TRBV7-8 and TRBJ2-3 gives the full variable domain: GAGVSQSPRYKVAKRGQDVALRCDPISGHVSLFWYQQALGQGPEFLTYFQNEAQLDKSGLPSDRFFAERPEGSVSTLKIQRTQQEDSAVYLCANSRRTGGETDTQYFGPGTRLTVL.

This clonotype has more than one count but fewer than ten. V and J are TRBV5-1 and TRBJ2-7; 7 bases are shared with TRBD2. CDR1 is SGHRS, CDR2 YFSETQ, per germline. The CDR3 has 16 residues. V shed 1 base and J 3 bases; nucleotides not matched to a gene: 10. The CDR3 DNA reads TGCGCCAGCAGCTTGCACTACTGGCGGGAGTGCTACGAGCAGTACTTC. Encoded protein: CASSLHYWRECYEQYF.

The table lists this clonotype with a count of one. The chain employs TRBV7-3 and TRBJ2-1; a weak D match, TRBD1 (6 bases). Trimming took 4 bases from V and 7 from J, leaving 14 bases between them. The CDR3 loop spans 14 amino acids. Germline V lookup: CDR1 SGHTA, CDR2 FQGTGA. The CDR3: CASSSGAVGNEQFF. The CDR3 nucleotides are TGTGCCAGCAGCTCAGGGGCAGTGGGTAATGAGCAGTTCTTC.

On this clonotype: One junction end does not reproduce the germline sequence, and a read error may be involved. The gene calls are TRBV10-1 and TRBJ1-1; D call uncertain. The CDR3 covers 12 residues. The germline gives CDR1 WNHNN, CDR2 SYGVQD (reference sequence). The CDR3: CTCSDPETEAFF. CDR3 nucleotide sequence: TGCACCTGCAGTGACCCCGAGACTGAGGCTTTCTTT.

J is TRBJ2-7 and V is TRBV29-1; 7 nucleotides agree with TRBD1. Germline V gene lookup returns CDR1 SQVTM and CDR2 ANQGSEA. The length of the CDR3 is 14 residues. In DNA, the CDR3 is TGCAACGTAACTAGGACAGGAAGCTCCTACGAGCAGTACTTC. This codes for CNVTRTGSSYEQYF.